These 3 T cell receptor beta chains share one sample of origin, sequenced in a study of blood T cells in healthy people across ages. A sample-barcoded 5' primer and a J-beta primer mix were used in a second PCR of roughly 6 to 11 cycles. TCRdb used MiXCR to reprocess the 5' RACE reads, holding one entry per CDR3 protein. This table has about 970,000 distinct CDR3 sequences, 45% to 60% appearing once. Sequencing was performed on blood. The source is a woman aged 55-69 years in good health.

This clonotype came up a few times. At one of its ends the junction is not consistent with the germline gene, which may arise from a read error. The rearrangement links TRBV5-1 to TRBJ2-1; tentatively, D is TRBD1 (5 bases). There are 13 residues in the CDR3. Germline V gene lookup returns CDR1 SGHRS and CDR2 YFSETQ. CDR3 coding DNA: TGTGCCAGCAGTACAGACAGCTACAATGAGCAGTTCTTC. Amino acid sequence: CASSTDSYNEQFF.

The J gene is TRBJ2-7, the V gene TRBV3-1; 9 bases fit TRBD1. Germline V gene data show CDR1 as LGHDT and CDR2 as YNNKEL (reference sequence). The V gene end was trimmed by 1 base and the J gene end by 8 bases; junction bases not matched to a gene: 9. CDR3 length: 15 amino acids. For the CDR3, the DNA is TGTGCCAGCAGCCAAGGGCCGGGACAGGGACTCCAGCAGTACTTC. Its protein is CASSQGPGQGLQQYF.

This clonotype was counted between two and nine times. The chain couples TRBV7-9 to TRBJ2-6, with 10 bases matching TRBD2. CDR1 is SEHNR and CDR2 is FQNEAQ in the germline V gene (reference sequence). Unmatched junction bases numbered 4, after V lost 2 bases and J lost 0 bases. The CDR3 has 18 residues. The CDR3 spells CASSLSGLANSGANVLTF. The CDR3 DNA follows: TGTGCCAGCAGCTTATCGGGACTAGCGAACTCTGGGGCCAACGTCCTGACTTTC.